These 30 T cell receptor beta chains came from one sample sequenced in a study of cytomegalovirus exposure and HLA in healthy donors. The PCR had 60 Vbeta and 13 Jbeta primers. Sequencing was performed with immunoSEQ multiplex PCR; in TCRdb, only in-frame clones are kept and a portion is missing. The table shows roughly 100,000 clones, with more than 60% occurring only once. Sequencing input: PBMCs. The receptor source for this set is a woman in her 50s in good health and CMV-seropositive.

CDR3 region: CASSFWPFGGSGYEQYF. Here the CDR3 DNA reads TGTGCCAGCAGTTTTTGGCCCTTTGGAGGGTCCGGGTACGAGCAGTACTTC. The chain is built from TRBV27 and TRBJ2-7; tentative D call: TRBD2 (6 bases). The CDR3 runs to 17 residues. The V gene's germline CDR1 is MNHEY and CDR2 SMNVEV (reference sequence). Between the trimmed V and J ends, which lost 3 bases and 4 bases, there was a span of 22 bases.

As regards this clone: The same CDR3 arises from other DNA sequences in this sample as well. V usage is TRBV4-1 and J usage is TRBJ1-1; D unresolved. The germline V gene has CDR1 MGHRA and CDR2 YSYEKL. Trimming shortened V by 2 bases and J by 2 bases, and 6 bases separated the two germline ends. CDR3 length: 13 amino acids. This CDR3 reads CASSQSVNTEAFF. The CDR3 DNA follows: TGCGCCAGCAGCCAATCAGTTAACACTGAAGCTTTCTTT.

This clone appeared a single time. The chain is built from TRBV27 and TRBJ1-5; D is unresolved. Between the trimmed V and J ends, which lost 4 bases and 4 bases, there was a span of 11 bases. Germline values: CDR1 MNHEY, CDR2 SMNVEV (reference sequence). The CDR3 has 14 residues. CDR3 amino acids: CASSSRRENQPQHF. In nucleotides, the CDR3 is TGTGCCAGCAGTTCCCGTCGGGAGAATCAGCCCCAGCATTTT.

With regard to this clone: The junction shows a germline mismatch at one end, possibly a read error. The chain employs TRBV10-3 and TRBJ2-7; weak D call: TRBD1 (7 bases). The CDR3 runs 15 residues. Germline V gene sequence: CDR1 ENHRY, CDR2 SYGVKD. The CDR3 bases are TGTGCCATCAGGACAGGGTACGGGGGCTCTCACGAGCAGCACTTC. Protein sequence: CAIRTGYGGSHEQHF.

V gene TRBV4-1 combines with J gene TRBJ2-5; TRBD2 agrees at 7 bases. The CDR3 has 16 residues. Per the germline V gene, CDR1 is MGHRA and CDR2 is YSYEKL. The V and J ends lost 4 bases and 1 base, in that order; junction bases with no gene match: 9. The CDR3 reads CASSLAGRTTQETQYF. The CDR3 DNA follows: TGCGCCAGCAGCCTAGCGGGCAGGACCACCCAAGAGACCCAGTACTTC.

The chain is built from TRBV7-2 and TRBJ1-2, with TRBD1 matching 7 bases. V lost 1 base to trimming and J lost 4 bases; unmatched junction nucleotides: 6. This CDR3 has 15 residues. CDR1 is SGHTA and CDR2 is FQGNSA in the germline V gene. CDR3 bases: TGTGCCAGCAGCTTAGTCAGGGGGACCTCCTATGGCTACACCTTC. It encodes CASSLVRGTSYGYTF.

This rearrangement joins TRBV4-1 to TRBJ2-7, with 8 bases lining up with TRBD1. The CDR3 is 16 residues long. Germline V gives CDR1 MGHRA, CDR2 YSYEKL. Germline trimming cut 2 bases from V and 2 bases from J; bases unmatched to any gene: 8. The CDR3 spells CASSQSIQTGAYEQYF. The CDR3 nucleotides read TGCGCCAGCAGCCAATCCATACAGACAGGGGCCTACGAGCAGTACTTC.

Turning to this clone: Other DNA sequences in the sample encode the same CDR3. This chain joins TRBV7-6 and TRBJ2-5; no clear D. CDR1 is SGHVS and CDR2 is FNYEAQ in the germline V gene. The length of the CDR3 is 11 residues. Trimming took 5 bases from V and 2 from J, leaving 3 bases between them. The CDR3 protein is CASSLQETQYF. The CDR3 DNA reads as TGTGCCAGCAGCCTTCAAGAGACCCAGTACTTC.

CDR3 nucleotides: TGTGCCAGTAGTATATCTCTGGCGGGCTACGGGGAGCAGTACTTC. The encoded protein is CASSISLAGYGEQYF. The chain uses TRBV19 and TRBJ2-5, with a possible D match to TRBD2 (5 bases). Per the germline V gene, CDR1 is LNHDA and CDR2 is SQIVND (reference sequence). The CDR3 has 15 residues. Trimming took 2 bases from V and 11 from J, leaving 21 bases between them.

The chain joins TRBV27 to TRBJ1-2; no clear D gene. Germline CDR1 MNHEY, CDR2 SMNVEV (reference sequence). V lost 6 bases and J lost 0, with 17 bases in between. This CDR3 region has 16 residues. CDR3 nucleotide sequence: TGTGCCAGCAGCCACGCTCGGGGAGGGACTAACTATGGCTACACCTTC. This gives the protein CASSHARGGTNYGYTF.

The gene calls are TRBV19 and TRBJ1-5; D is unresolved. Germline V lookup: CDR1 LNHDA, CDR2 SQIVND (reference sequence). Between the trimmed V and J ends, which lost 7 bases and 6 bases, there was a span of 13 bases. CDR3 length: 13 amino acids. CDR3 nucleotide sequence: TGTGCCAGTAATATGAGGGTGGCTCAGCCCCAGCATTTT. The encoded protein is CASNMRVAQPQHF.

The chain joins TRBV5-6 to TRBJ1-1; D remains ambiguous. Per germline, CDR1 SGHDT and CDR2 YYEEEE. The V and J ends lost 1 base and 2 bases respectively, with 9 bases between them. The CDR3 length is 14 residues. The CDR3 reads CASSLRGINTEAFF. CDR3 DNA: TGTGCCAGCAGCTTGAGAGGGATTAACACTGAAGCTTTCTTT.

The chain has TRBV7-3 and TRBJ2-5; a possible D gene is TRBD1 (6 bases). The CDR3 loop spans 16 amino acids. The V end was cut by 4 bases, the J end by 4 bases, with 19 bases between. Germline CDR1 SGHTA, CDR2 FQGTGA. The CDR3 protein is CASSSQGGGQTETQYF. CDR3 coding DNA: TGTGCCAGCAGCTCCCAAGGAGGAGGACAGACAGAGACCCAGTACTTC.

The chain links TRBV13 to TRBJ2-1, with 7 bases lining up with TRBD2. The trim removed 1 base at V and 8 bases at J, leaving 5 bases unmatched. This CDR3 spans 14 amino acids. Germline V gives CDR1 PRHDT, CDR2 FYEKMQ (reference sequence). In nucleotides, the CDR3 is TGTGCCAGCAGCTTAGCGGGGGGTGGGGATGAGCAGTTCTTC. Its translation is CASSLAGGGDEQFF.

This sequence joins TRBV19 and TRBJ1-6; tentatively, D is TRBD1 (6 bases). Looked up from germline, CDR1 is LNHDA and CDR2 is SQIVND (reference sequence). With 7 bases removed from V and 3 bases from J, the gap between germline ends came to 16 bases. The CDR3 runs to 16 residues. CDR3 amino acids: CASTLRGGIYNSPLHF. CDR3 nucleotide sequence: TGTGCCAGTACCCTGAGGGGGGGCATCTATAATTCACCCCTCCACTTT.

The chain combines TRBV7-8 with TRBJ1-6; D is ambiguous. Germline CDR1 SGHVS, CDR2 FQNEAQ. The CDR3 length is 12 residues. Trimming pared 2 bases from V and 7 bases from J, leaving 3 bases between. CDR3 DNA: TGTGCCAGCAGCTTACCGAATTCACCCCTCCACTTT. It is translated as CASSLPNSPLHF. Together with reference TRBV7-8 and TRBJ1-6, the CDR3 gives the full variable domain: GAGVSQSPRYKVAKRGQDVALRCDPISGHVSLFWYQQALGQGPEFLTYFQNEAQLDKSGLPSDRFFAERPEGSVSTLKIQRTQQEDSAVYLCASSLPNSPLHFGNGTRLTVT.

The genes are TRBV28 and TRBJ1-2; 9 bases are a match to TRBD1. From germline, CDR1 is MDHEN and CDR2 SYDVKM. The V segment lost 6 bases and the J segment 3 bases; nucleotides outside the gene matches: 8. This CDR3 has 15 residues. The CDR3 sequence is CASSPTGGKYYGYTF. Written as DNA, the CDR3 is TGTGCCAGCAGCCCTACAGGGGGCAAGTACTATGGCTACACCTTC.

The genes are TRBV7-9 and TRBJ2-3, with D possibly being TRBD2 (5 bases). Germline values: CDR1 SEHNR, CDR2 FQNEAQ (reference sequence). Trimming took off 4 bases at V and 3 bases at J, with 14 bases between the two ends. The CDR3 has 15 amino acids. CDR3 residues: CASSSTLDGTDTQYF. Here the CDR3 DNA reads TGTGCCAGCAGCTCCACACTAGACGGGACAGATACGCAGTATTTT. Filled out from reference TRBV7-9 and TRBJ2-3, the complete variable domain reads DTGVSQNPRHKITKRGQNVTFRCDPISEHNRLYWYRQTLGQGPEFLTYFQNEAQLEKSRLLSDRFSAERPKGSFSTLEIQRTEQGDSAMYLCASSSTLDGTDTQYFGPGTRLTVL.

The chain has TRBV25-1 and TRBJ1-2, with a possible D match to TRBD1 (5 bases). The CDR3 consists of 15 residues. V was shortened by 1 base and J by 4 bases, with 13 bases between the two germline ends. Germline CDR1 and CDR2: MGHDK and SYGVNS. The CDR3 spells CASSESGRGSYGYTF. The DNA for the CDR3 is TGTGCCAGCAGTGAATCGGGCCGGGGGAGCTATGGCTACACCTTC.

The V and J genes are TRBV4-1 and TRBJ1-6; 9 bases agree with TRBD1. CDR1 is MGHRA and CDR2 is YSYEKL in the germline V gene. CDR3 size: 15 residues. The junction had 7 bases not matched to a gene; V was cut back by 5 bases and J by 8 bases. The CDR3 DNA is TGCGCCAGCAGCATACGACAGGGGGTAGATTCACCCCTCCACTTT. Encoded protein: CASSIRQGVDSPLHF.

This sequence joins TRBV11-2 and TRBJ2-2, with D perhaps TRBD2 (6 bases). CDR1 and CDR2 (germline): SGHAT, FQNNGV. Trimming took off 5 bases at V and 4 bases at J, with 8 bases between the two ends. The CDR3 totals 13 residues. CDR3 sequence: CASSTAGTGELFF. The CDR3 DNA reads as TGTGCCAGCAGCACAGCGGGCACCGGGGAGCTGTTTTTT.

The chain uses TRBV7-8 and TRBJ1-5; D is perhaps TRBD1 (5 bases). Per the germline V gene, CDR1 is SGHVS and CDR2 is FQNEAQ. Trimming pared 5 bases from V and 3 bases from J, leaving 20 bases between. The CDR3 totals 17 residues. The CDR3 DNA reads TGTGCCAGCAGCCCATCCTCGGCAGGGTACAACAATCAGCCCCAGCATTTT. This translates into CASSPSSAGYNNQPQHF.

The V gene is TRBV25-1, the J gene TRBJ2-2; D call uncertain. Trimming took 7 bases from V and 6 from J, leaving 9 bases between them. The CDR3 runs to 12 residues. Germline V gene lookup returns CDR1 MGHDK and CDR2 SYGVNS. The CDR3 sequence: CASNYIPGELFF. Here the CDR3 DNA reads TGTGCCAGCAACTATATTCCCGGGGAGCTGTTTTTT.

V is TRBV27 and J is TRBJ2-1, with TRBD2 matching over 14 bases. With V trimmed by 5 bases and J by 3 bases, 6 bases remained unmatched. Germline CDR1 is MNHEY and CDR2 is SMNVEV (reference sequence). The CDR3 runs to 17 residues. CDR3 loop: CASSLGTSGGYYNEQFF. CDR3 nucleotide sequence: TGTGCCAGCAGTCTCGGGACTAGCGGGGGATACTACAATGAGCAGTTCTTC.

The chain combines TRBV7-2 with TRBJ1-6; maybe TRBD1 (5 bases). Germline V gene data show CDR1 as SGHTA and CDR2 as FQGNSA. Between the trimmed V and J ends, which lost 4 bases and 8 bases, there was a span of 9 bases. The CDR3 runs 13 residues. CDR3 coding DNA: TGTGCCAGCAGCTCTACAGGTGATTCACCCCTCCACTTT. This encodes CASSSTGDSPLHF.

This CDR3 reads CASSLLAGDYTDTQYF. The CDR3 bases are TGTGCCAGCAGCCTACTAGCGGGGGATTACACAGATACGCAGTATTTT. The chain is built from TRBV7-2 and TRBJ2-3, with 11 positions matching TRBD2. CDR1 is SGHTA and CDR2 is FQGNSA in the germline V gene. The CDR3 has 16 amino acids. The V segment lost 5 bases and the J segment 2 bases; nucleotides outside the gene matches: 6. The full variable domain, its missing parts supplied by reference TRBV7-2 and TRBJ2-3, is GAGVSQSPSNKVTEKGKDVELRCDPISGHTALYWYRQSLGQGLEFLIYFQGNSAPDKSGLPSDRFSAERTGGSVSTLTIQRTQQEDSAVYLCASSLLAGDYTDTQYFGPGTRLTVL.

The CDR3 sequence: CASSFLGAGAIYGYTF. CDR3 bases: TGTGCCAGCAGTTTTCTTGGGGCAGGGGCCATCTATGGCTACACCTTC. The V gene is TRBV28, the J gene TRBJ1-2, with D tentatively TRBD1 (6 bases). V lost 3 bases to trimming and J lost 4 bases, with 18 bases between them. Germline loops: CDR1 MDHEN, CDR2 SYDVKM. The CDR3 is 16 residues long.

A single count supports this clone. CDR3 amino acids: CASSFRQGAITGELFF. The CDR3 DNA reads as TGTGCCAGCAGCTTCAGACAGGGGGCGATTACCGGGGAGCTGTTTTTT. This rearrangement joins TRBV7-2 to TRBJ2-2, with 10 bases lining up with TRBD1. Trimming took 3 bases from V and 5 from J; bases not matched to a gene: 6. CDR3 length: 16 amino acids. The germline V gene has CDR1 SGHTA and CDR2 FQGNSA.

The J gene is TRBJ1-2, the V gene TRBV28; 8 nucleotides align to TRBD1. This CDR3 has 15 residues. Germline lookup yields CDR1 MDHEN and CDR2 SYDVKM. J lost 4 bases, V lost 4 bases, and 8 bases had no gene match. The CDR3 is CASSSPQGAGYGYTF. CDR3 nucleotides: TGTGCCAGCAGTTCCCCCCAGGGGGCAGGCTATGGCTACACCTTC.

This clone has just a few counts. The rearrangement uses TRBV6-1 and TRBJ1-2, with D possibly TRBD1 on 5 matching bases. Trimming pared 7 bases from V and 3 bases from J, leaving 15 bases between. Germline-derived CDR1 and CDR2 are MNHNS and SASEGT. The CDR3 is made up of 14 amino acids. This CDR3 reads CASNTAGLDYGYTF. In DNA form, the CDR3 reads TGTGCCAGCAATACAGCAGGGTTAGACTATGGCTACACCTTC.